These T cell receptor beta chains were read from a single sample in a study of shared clonotypes between healthy human individuals. Repertoires were generated with immunoSEQ multiplex PCR, while TCRdb's copy carries only in-frame clones and drops some. The table lists about 800,000 clones, approximately 97% of them singletons, with over 0.2% in the top ten. Specimen: naive CD8+ T cells sorted from blood. These receptors all come from a man aged 25-45 years in good health. Each CDR3 is given with its conserved first and last residue. D genes are given only for firm matches. Only part of the rows carry a size: once, few, many, or a class if the clone is expanded.

j_call | d_call | v_call | clone_size | cdr3_nt | cdr3_aa
TRBJ2-1 | - | TRBV11-2 | - | TGTGCCAGCAGCCCTTGGGTTGGTCGCTCCTACAATGAGCAGTTCTTC | CASSPWVGRSYNEQFF
TRBJ2-3 | TRBD1 | TRBV6-1 | - | TGTGCCAGCAGTGAGGACAGGGCTACAGATACGCAGTATTTT | CASSEDRATDTQYF
TRBJ2-7 | - | TRBV27 | - | TGTGCCAGCAGTCCTGGACGTAAATCCTACGAGCAGTACTTC | CASSPGRKSYEQYF
TRBJ2-1 | TRBD2 | TRBV13 | - | TGTGCCAGCAGCGGGGAAGGACTAGCGGGATGGGTTGAGCAGTTCTTC | CASSGEGLAGWVEQFF
TRBJ1-5 | - | TRBV2 | - | TGTGCCAGCACCCGGGGGCAATATGGCAATCAGCCCCAGCATTTT | CASTRGQYGNQPQHF
TRBJ1-1 | TRBD1 | TRBV5-5 | - | TGTGCCAGCAGCCTGGGGACAGGGGCTCTGAACACTGAAGCTTTCTTT | CASSLGTGALNTEAFF
TRBJ2-7 | - | TRBV7-6 | once | TGTGCCAGCAGCCCTAGCCTATCCTACGAGCAGTACTTC | CASSPSLSYEQYF
TRBJ2-2 | - | TRBV18 | - | TGTGCCAGCTCACCAGGGGGGGAGCTGTTTTTT | CASSPGGELFF
TRBJ1-1 | TRBD1 | TRBV9 | once | TGTGCCAGCAGCCCAAGCGACAGGGGGCTTATCTACACTGAAGCTTTCTTT | CASSPSDRGLIYTEAFF
TRBJ2-7 | TRBD2 | TRBV4-2 | - | TGTGCCAGCAGCAGGGAGGGAGGGCCGGGGGAGCAGTACTTC | CASSREGGPGEQYF
TRBJ1-2 | - | TRBV19 | - | TGTGCCAGTAGCCCCGGGTATGGCTACACCTTC | CASSPGYGYTF
TRBJ1-5 | - | TRBV28 | - | TGTGCCAGCAGTCTTACACAGGGTACGGGGAACAATCAGCCCCAGCATTTT | CASSLTQGTGNNQPQHF
TRBJ2-7 | - | TRBV29-1 | - | TGCAGCGTTGAGATACCAGGCAGTAAATACGAGCAGTACTTC | CSVEIPGSKYEQYF
TRBJ2-7 | TRBD1 | TRBV5-4 | - | TGTGCCAGCAGCTACGACAGGGGCTCCTACGAGCAGTACTTC | CASSYDRGSYEQYF
TRBJ2-3 | - | TRBV2 | - | TGTGCTAGTGTGCTCCCTTTAATCAGAGATACGCAGTATTTT | CASVLPLIRDTQYF
TRBJ2-1 | TRBD2 | TRBV19 | - | TGTGCCAGTAGTATATTCTTCAAGCCAGCGGGAGAGAGTGGGGAGAGGCAGTTCTTC | CASSIFFKPAGESGERQFF
TRBJ2-5 | - | TRBV7-9 | once | TGTGCCAGCAGCTCTGTGGGGCCCCAAGAGACCCAGTACTTC | CASSSVGPQETQYF
TRBJ2-1 | TRBD2 | TRBV4-3 | once | TGCGCCAGCAGCCCTAGCGGGGTATTCTACAATGAGCAGTTCTTC | CASSPSGVFYNEQFF
TRBJ1-1 | TRBD1 | TRBV5-4 | - | TGTGCCAGCAGCTTGGGAGGGACAGGGGGCTTGAACACTGAAGCTTTCTTT | CASSLGGTGGLNTEAFF
TRBJ2-7 | - | TRBV5-5 | - | TGTGCCAGCAGCCCATATACCTACGAGCAGTACTTC | CASSPYTYEQYF
TRBJ2-7 | - | TRBV29-1 | once | TGCAGCGTTGAAGTCCCGGGGGCCTCCTACGAGCAGTACTTC | CSVEVPGASYEQYF
TRBJ2-7 | - | TRBV7-9 | - | TGTGCCAGCAGCACAGTAAACTCCTACGAGCAGTACTTC | CASSTVNSYEQYF
TRBJ2-7 | TRBD2 | TRBV27 | - | TGTGCCAGCAGTGCCTCGGGACTAGCGGGAGGGCTTGGCTCCTACGAGCAGTACTTC | CASSASGLAGGLGSYEQYF
TRBJ2-7 | - | TRBV27 | - | TGTGCCAGCAGTTTATCGAAAGCCTACGAGCAGTACTTC | CASSLSKAYEQYF
TRBJ2-7 | - | TRBV28 | - | TGTGCCAGCAGTTTAGGGGGGAACCTCTACGAGCAGTACTTC | CASSLGGNLYEQYF
TRBJ2-3 | - | TRBV6-5 | - | TGTGCCAGCAGCTTAGTTTCTAGCACAGATACGCAGTATTTT | CASSLVSSTDTQYF
TRBJ2-1 | - | TRBV2 | - | TGTGCCAGCAGGGGCCGGTACAATGAGCAGTTCTTC | CASRGRYNEQFF
TRBJ2-7 | - | TRBV19 | - | TGTGCCAGTAGTGAGACTGACGAGCAGTACTTC | CASSETDEQYF
TRBJ2-1 | TRBD2 | TRBV11-2 | - | TGTGCCAGCAGCGAGATGGGGGAGGGCATAAAGGATGAGCAGTTCTTC | CASSEMGEGIKDEQFF
TRBJ2-7 | - | TRBV10-2 | - | TGCGCCAGCGAGGGGGAAGACGAGCAGTACTTC | CASEGEDEQYF
TRBJ2-2 | TRBD2 | TRBV9 | - | TGTGCCAGCAGTGGGACTAGTGGTATCACCGGGGAGCTGTTTTTT | CASSGTSGITGELFF
TRBJ1-5 | - | TRBV4-1 | - | TGCGCCAGCAGCCTCCGCGGGTTGGAAGGCGGTTATAGCAATCAGCCCCAGCATTTT | CASSLRGLEGGYSNQPQHF
TRBJ2-1 | TRBD2 | TRBV15 | - | TGTGCCACCAGCAGAGAGGTAGCGGGAGGGTACAATGAGCAGTTCTTC | CATSREVAGGYNEQFF
TRBJ2-2 | - | TRBV5-6 | - | TGTGCCAGCAGCTCCGGGACCGGGGAGCTGTTTTTT | CASSSGTGELFF
TRBJ2-1 | - | TRBV21-1 | - | TGTGCCAGACAACTCGGGACTCTCGCCTACCGTTACAATGAGCAGTTCTTC | CARQLGTLAYRYNEQFF